Below are 18 T cell receptor beta chains sequenced from a single sample in a study of cytomegalovirus exposure and HLA in healthy donors. This PCR relied on a set of 60 Vbeta primers and 13 Jbeta primers. This table comes from immunoSEQ multiplex PCR, and its TCRdb copy is limited to in-frame clones, with some not included. In the table there are about 150,000 clones, around 66% of which are singletons. The material sequenced was PBMCs. The source is a woman between 55 and 75 years old in good health and CMV-seronegative.

The chain carries TRBV5-1 and TRBJ1-4, with 7 bases fitting TRBD1. The V gene's germline CDR1 is SGHRS and CDR2 YFSETQ. V lost 2 bases and J lost 6; bases outside the gene matches: 1. There are 13 residues in the CDR3. The DNA for the CDR3 is TGCGCCAGCAGCTTTCAGGGGGATGAAAAACTGTTTTTT. This gives the protein CASSFQGDEKLFF.

The chain combines TRBV5-1 with TRBJ2-5, with a possible D match to TRBD2 (5 bases). Germline CDR1 is SGHRS and CDR2 is YFSETQ. The ends were cut back, 1 base at V and 1 base at J, with 8 bases in the middle. CDR3 size: 14 residues. The CDR3: CASSLFGGQETQYF. The CDR3 nucleotides read TGCGCCAGCAGCTTGTTCGGAGGCCAAGAGACCCAGTACTTC.

This chain uses TRBV7-2 with TRBJ2-7, with a possible D match to TRBD1 (5 bases). Trimming cost V 0 bases and J 5 bases, with 8 bases left between them. Germline V gives CDR1 SGHTA, CDR2 FQGNSA. The CDR3 spans 13 residues. The CDR3 is CASSLAVGHEQYF. In DNA, the CDR3 is TGTGCCAGCAGCTTAGCGGTGGGGCACGAGCAGTACTTC.

This sequence joins TRBV15 and TRBJ2-1; D is perhaps TRBD1 (6 bases). CDR3 length equals 15 residues. The ends were cut back, 1 base at V and 3 bases at J, with 10 bases in the middle. Germline CDR1 is LNHNV and CDR2 is YYDKDF (reference sequence). The CDR3 loop is CATSRARGFYNEQFF. CDR3 DNA sequence: TGTGCCACCAGCAGAGCAAGGGGGTTCTACAATGAGCAGTTCTTC. Full variable domain (outside the CDR3, taken from reference TRBV15 and TRBJ2-1): DAMVIQNPRYQVTQFGKPVTLSCSQTLNHNVMYWYQQKSSQAPKLLFHYYDKDFNNEADTPDNFQSRRPNTSFCFLDIRSPGLGDTAMYLCATSRARGFYNEQFFGPGTRLTVL.

In DNA, the CDR3 is TGTGCCAGCAAAGCGGGAGTTGCCTACAATGAGCAGTTCTTC. This gives the protein CASKAGVAYNEQFF. The rearrangement joins TRBV19 to TRBJ2-1; TRBD2 agrees at 8 bases. Germline V lookup: CDR1 LNHDA, CDR2 SQIVND (reference sequence). The CDR3 length is 14 residues. V dropped 9 bases and J dropped 2; count of bases not matched to a gene: 6. Filled out from reference TRBV19 and TRBJ2-1, the complete variable domain reads DGGITQSPKYLFRKEGQNVTLSCEQNLNHDAMYWYRQDPGQGLRLIYYSQIVNDFQKGDIAEGYSVSREKKESFPLTVTSAQKNPTAFYLCASKAGVAYNEQFFGPGTRLTVL.

This CDR3 reads CASRPGTGNTGELFF. CDR3 DNA: TGCGCCAGCAGGCCCGGGACAGGAAACACCGGGGAGCTGTTTTTT. The chain employs TRBV5-1 and TRBJ2-2; 8 bases map to TRBD1. The CDR3 extends over 15 amino acids. Germline assignment: CDR1 SGHRS and CDR2 YFSETQ. The V and J ends lost 5 bases and 2 bases, in that order; junction bases with no gene match: 5.

The CDR3 loop reads CASSLPGLAAYEQYF. The DNA for the CDR3 is TGCGCCAGCAGCCTACCGGGACTCGCAGCCTACGAGCAGTACTTC. This chain links TRBV4-1 with TRBJ2-7; the D gene is possibly TRBD2 (6 bases). The CDR3 contains 15 residues. V was clipped by 4 bases and J by 2 bases, with 15 bases between them. CDR1 MGHRA and CDR2 YSYEKL come from the germline V gene.

The chain is built from TRBV2 and TRBJ1-5, with a possible D match to TRBD1 (6 bases). This CDR3 is 14 amino acids long. V was trimmed by 6 bases and J by 0 bases, leaving 9 bases between them. In germline, CDR1 is SNHLY, CDR2 FYNNEI. The CDR3 coding sequence is TGTGCCAGCAGGGGGACACTTAGCAATCAGCCCCAGCATTTT. Residues: CASRGTLSNQPQHF.

In this sample, this clone turned up a few times. The rearrangement uses TRBV7-2 and TRBJ2-7, with D uncertain. CDR1 is SGHTA and CDR2 is FQGNSA in the germline V gene. This CDR3 spans 15 amino acids. Trimming shortened V by 1 base and J by 2 bases, and 12 bases separated the two germline ends. CDR3 DNA sequence: TGTGCCAGCAGCTTAGTGGTGACACAGACCTACGAGCAGTACTTC. It is translated as CASSLVVTQTYEQYF.

This clone was observed a single time. The DNA of the CDR3 is TGTGCCAGCAGCTTAGCGAGTAAGGGGGTTGGCTACACCTTC. Translated: CASSLASKGVGYTF. The chain links TRBV7-2 to TRBJ1-2, with D maybe TRBD1 (6 bases). In germline, CDR1 is SGHTA, CDR2 FQGNSA. The V end was cut by 0 bases, the J end by 7 bases, with 12 bases between. The CDR3 is made up of 14 amino acids.

The chain links TRBV6-5 to TRBJ2-2, with 10 bases identical to TRBD1. V lost 4 bases and J lost 5; bases outside the gene matches: 1. The length of the CDR3 is 14 residues. The V gene's germline CDR1 is MNHEY and CDR2 SVGAGI. As DNA, the CDR3 is TGTGCCAGCAGTTCGGACAGGGGGACCGGGGAGCTGTTTTTT. It specifies CASSSDRGTGELFF.

The DNA for the CDR3 is TGCGCCAGCAGCCAAGGGGCTTCCGGGGGAGAAAAACTGTTTTTT. Amino acid sequence: CASSQGASGGEKLFF. The J gene is TRBJ1-4, the V gene TRBV4-3; TRBD1 might be the D (5 bases). Trimming took 1 base from V and 8 from J, leaving 14 bases between them. The CDR3 has 15 amino acids. From germline, CDR1 is LGHNA and CDR2 YSLEER.

As regards this clone: No conserved phenylalanine or tryptophan is present at the end of the CDR3, so a read error is the likely explanation. This rearrangement joins TRBV28 to TRBJ2-7, with TRBD2 matching 13 bases. From germline, CDR1 is MDHEN and CDR2 SYDVKM. The CDR3 is 16 residues long. V gave up 5 bases and J gave up 4 bases; unmatched junction bases: 8. In nucleotides, the CDR3 is TGTGCCAGCAGTGAACTACTAGCGGGAGGGAAGTACGAGCAGTACCTC. Translation: CASSELLAGGKYEQYL.

The chain combines TRBV5-6 with TRBJ2-5; D is undetermined. CDR3 size: 15 residues. Germline values: CDR1 SGHDT, CDR2 YYEEEE. The V gene lost 4 bases and the J gene lost 0 bases, with 13 bases spanning the gap. The CDR3 coding sequence is TGTGCCAGCAGCCCTCCTCGGGTCCACCAAGAGACCCAGTACTTC. This encodes CASSPPRVHQETQYF.

The CDR3 nucleotides are TGTGCCAGCTCGTACAGGGTCACCGGGGAGCTGTTTTTT. Translated: CASSYRVTGELFF. The chain is built from TRBV18 and TRBJ2-2, with D possibly being TRBD1 (6 bases). The V end lost 6 bases, the J end lost 4 bases, and 9 bases lay between the germline ends. The CDR3 runs to 13 residues. The germline V gene encodes CDR1 KGHSH and CDR2 LQKENI.

The genes are TRBV2 and TRBJ2-2; 7 bases map to TRBD2. CDR1 and CDR2 (germline): SNHLY, FYNNEI. Germline trimming cut 9 bases from V and 7 bases from J; bases unmatched to any gene: 29. CDR3 length: 20 amino acids. CDR3 loop: CARPRPLGRVGTERHGELFF. Written as DNA, the CDR3 is TGTGCCAGACCGAGGCCCCTTGGGAGGGTCGGAACGGAACGTCACGGGGAGCTGTTTTTT.

The chain uses TRBV28 and TRBJ2-1, with 9 nucleotides matching TRBD2. The CDR3 covers 13 residues. Germline CDR1 MDHEN, CDR2 SYDVKM. V was clipped by 7 bases and J by 4 bases; unmatched bases: 2. The CDR3 here is CASTSGNYNEQFF. The CDR3 DNA is TGTGCCAGCACTAGCGGGAATTACAATGAGCAGTTCTTC. Supplemented by reference TRBV28 and TRBJ2-1, the full variable domain reads DVKVTQSSRYLVKRTGEKVFLECVQDMDHENMFWYRQDPGLGLRLIYFSYDVKMKEKGDIPEGYSVSREKKERFSLILESASTNQTSMYLCASTSGNYNEQFFGPGTRLTVL.

This clone was detected only a few times. The chain has TRBV15 and TRBJ1-4; 7 nucleotides line up with TRBD1. The CDR3 runs to 15 residues. The germline CDR1 and CDR2 sequences are LNHNV and YYDKDF (reference sequence). Trimming removed 5 bases from V and 3 bases from J; junction bases left unmatched: 6. The CDR3 loop is CATSAGGKSNEKLFF. CDR3 coding DNA: TGTGCCACCAGCGCAGGGGGAAAGTCTAATGAAAAACTGTTTTTT.